This record concerns one T cell receptor beta chain sequence. The antigen is not known. This sample was taken from a study of T cells after yellow fever vaccination. In making TCR cDNA, 5'RACE template switching added a universal primer site and UMIs to it. TCRdb re-derived calls from the 5' RACE reads in MiXCR, one entry per CDR3 protein. The table has hundreds of thousands of distinct CDR3 sequences, over 9% seen once. The study's findings and limits: Of the clonotypes, a small share occurred in both CD4 and CD8 compartments. Researchers cautioned that FACS-sorted repertoires could harbor abundant clonotypes contaminating from the bulk population. Subsequent booster samples again held most clones from primary vaccination (around 96% CD4, about 90% CD8).

CDR3 length: 15 amino acids. V was pared by 1 base and J by 6 bases, with 16 bases between. CDR1 and CDR2 from the germline V gene are KGHSH and LQKENI. The J gene is TRBJ2-7, the V gene TRBV18, with D perhaps TRBD1 or TRBD2 (5 bases each). The clonotype comes from a man aged 25 to 40 who received the YFV17D yellow fever vaccine. Here the sequenced sample was PBMCs, taken on the day of the yellow fever booster vaccination. CDR3 amino acids: CASSPRDRRDLEQYF. The CDR3 nucleotides are TGTGCCAGCTCACCACGAGACAGAAGGGACCTCGAGCAGTACTTC.